The rows below give T cell receptor beta chains drawn from one sample of a study of beta chain features in type 1 diabetes. Profiled with immunoSEQ multiplex PCR; TCRdb holds only in-frame clones, not every one. The sample has around 300,000 clones; under 8.5% are singletons. Sequencing was carried out using central memory CD4+ T cells from blood. Source of these receptors: a woman between 18 and 29 years old in good health. Both conserved end residues are part of each CDR3. D genes are given only for firm matches. The listing skips clone size in some rows; elsewhere it reads once, few, many or a size class.

cdr3_nt	cdr3_aa	d_call	v_call	j_call	clone_size
TGTGCCTGGAGTGTAAAGGGGCTTCTGCCGGTTTTC	CAWSVKGLLPVF	NA	TRBV30	TRBJ2-7	few
TGTGCCAGTAGTACAGACCACAGGGGCAAGAAGACAGATACGCAGTATTTT	CASSTDHRGKKTDTQYF	TRBD1	TRBV19	TRBJ2-3	many
TGTGCCAGCAGCGTAGAGCCCGTCTCTGGAAACACCATATATTTT	CASSVEPVSGNTIYF	NA	TRBV9	TRBJ1-3	many
TGTGCCAGCAGCGCATACGAAATCCGACAGGATTACACAGATACGCAGTATTTT	CASSAYEIRQDYTDTQYF	NA	TRBV14	TRBJ2-3	many
TGTGCCAGCACATTGGGGGAAGAGACCCAGTACTTC	CASTLGEETQYF	NA	TRBV21-1	TRBJ2-5	many
TGTGCCAGCAGCTTTGGGGTTGAAGAGACCCAGTACTTC	CASSFGVEETQYF	NA	TRBV11-1	TRBJ2-5	few
TGTGCCAGCTCACCACCTATTTTGGAGGATACGCAGTATTTT	CASSPPILEDTQYF	NA	TRBV18	TRBJ2-3	NA
TGTGCCAGCAGCTTAGCCCGATACACTGAAGCTTTCTTT	CASSLARYTEAFF	NA	TRBV11-2	TRBJ1-1	NA
TGTGCCAGCAGCCGAACTGCGGGATACGAGCAGTACTTC	CASSRTAGYEQYF	NA	TRBV7-2	TRBJ2-7	NA
TGTGCCATCAGTACGGGTGAAAAACTGTTTTTT	CAISTGEKLFF	NA	TRBV10-3	TRBJ1-4	many
TGTGCCAGCAGCCGACTCGACCCAGATACGCAGTATTTT	CASSRLDPDTQYF	NA	TRBV5-4	TRBJ2-3	NA
TGTGCCAGCAGCTTGGGAACTGGGGTTACCGGGGAGCTGTTTTTT	CASSLGTGVTGELFF	NA	TRBV4-2	TRBJ2-2	NA
TGTGCCAGCAGCCAGCTGAACAATGAGCAGTTCTTC	CASSQLNNEQFF	NA	TRBV25-1	TRBJ2-1	NA
TGCAGCGCTGTAAGCTCCTACGAGCAGTACTTC	CSAVSSYEQYF	NA	TRBV29-1	TRBJ2-7	NA
TGTGCCAGCAGCTTAACCTGGAAAGAGACCCAGTACTTC	CASSLTWKETQYF	NA	TRBV7-2	TRBJ2-5	NA
TGTGCCAGCAGTAGGGACAGGGAGAACTATGGCTACACCTTC	CASSRDRENYGYTF	TRBD1	TRBV2	TRBJ1-2	few